The entry below describes one TCR beta chain. Its antigen remains unidentified. The sample is drawn from a study of blood T cells in healthy people across ages. General study results and limits: TCR beta diversity correlated strongly with naive T cell percentage.

Germline V gene lookup returns CDR1 KGHDR and CDR2 SFDVKD. This CDR3 has 18 residues. With V trimmed by 5 bases and J by 1 base, 6 bases remained unmatched. Primed by a sample-barcoded 5' primer and a J-beta primer mix, a second PCR proceeded for 7 to 11 cycles. TCRdb redid the calling of the 5' RACE reads with MiXCR, one entry per CDR3 protein. The table lists around 870,000 distinct CDR3 sequences, more than 25% of them singletons, with 17% in the top ten. Sequencing input: blood. The gene calls are TRBV24-1 and TRBJ2-4; 14 bases align to TRBD2. This TCR was sampled from an elderly woman in good health. The CDR3 DNA reads TGTGCCACCAGTGCGGGACTAGCGGGGGCAGGGGCCAAAAACATTCAGTACTTC. Translation gives CATSAGLAGAGAKNIQYF.